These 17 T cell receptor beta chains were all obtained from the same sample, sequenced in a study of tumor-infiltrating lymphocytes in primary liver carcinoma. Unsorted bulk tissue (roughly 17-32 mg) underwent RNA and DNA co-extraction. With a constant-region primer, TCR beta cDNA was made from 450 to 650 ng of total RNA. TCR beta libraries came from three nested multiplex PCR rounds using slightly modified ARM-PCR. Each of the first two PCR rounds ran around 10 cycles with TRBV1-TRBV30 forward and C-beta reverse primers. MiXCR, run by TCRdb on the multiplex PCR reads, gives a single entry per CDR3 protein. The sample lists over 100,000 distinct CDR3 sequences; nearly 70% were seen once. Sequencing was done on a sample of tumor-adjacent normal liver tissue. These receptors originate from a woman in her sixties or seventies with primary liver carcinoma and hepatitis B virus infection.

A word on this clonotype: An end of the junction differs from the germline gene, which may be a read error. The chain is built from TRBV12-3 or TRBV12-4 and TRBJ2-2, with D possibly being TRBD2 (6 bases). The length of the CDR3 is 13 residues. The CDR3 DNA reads TGTGTCAGCAGTCTAGAGATGGGCGGGGAGATGTTTTTT. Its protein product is CVSSLEMGGEMFF.

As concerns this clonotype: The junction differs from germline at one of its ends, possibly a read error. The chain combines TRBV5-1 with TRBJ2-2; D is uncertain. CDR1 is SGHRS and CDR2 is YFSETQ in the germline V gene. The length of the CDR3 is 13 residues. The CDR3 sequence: CAGSFESNWELFF. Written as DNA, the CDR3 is TGCGCCGGCAGCTTCGAAAGTAACTGGGAGCTGTTTTTT.

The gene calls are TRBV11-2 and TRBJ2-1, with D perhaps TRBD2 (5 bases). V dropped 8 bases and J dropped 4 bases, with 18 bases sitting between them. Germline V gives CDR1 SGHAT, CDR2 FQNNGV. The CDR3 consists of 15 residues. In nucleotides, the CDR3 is TGTGCCAGCGGCAGACCAGCGTCGGGATACAATGAGCAGTTCTTC. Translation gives CASGRPASGYNEQFF.

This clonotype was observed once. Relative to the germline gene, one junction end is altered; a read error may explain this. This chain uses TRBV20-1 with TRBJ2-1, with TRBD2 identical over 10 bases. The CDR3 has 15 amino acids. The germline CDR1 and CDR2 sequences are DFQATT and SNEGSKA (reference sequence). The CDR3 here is CSAPLAGVSYNVQFF. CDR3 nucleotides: TGCAGTGCTCCCCTAGCGGGAGTATCCTACAATGTGCAGTTCTTC.

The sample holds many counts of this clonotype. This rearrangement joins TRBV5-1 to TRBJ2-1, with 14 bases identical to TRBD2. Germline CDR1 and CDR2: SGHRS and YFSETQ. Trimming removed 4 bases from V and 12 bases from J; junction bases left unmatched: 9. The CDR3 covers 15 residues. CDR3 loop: CASSPPGTSGSRQFF. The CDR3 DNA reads TGCGCCAGCAGCCCGCCCGGGACTAGCGGGAGTCGGCAGTTCTTC.

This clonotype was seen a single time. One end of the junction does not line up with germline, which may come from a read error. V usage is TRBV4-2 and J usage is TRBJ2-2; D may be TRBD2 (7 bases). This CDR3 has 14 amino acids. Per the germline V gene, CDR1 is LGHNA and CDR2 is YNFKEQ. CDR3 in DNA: TGTGCCAGGAGCCAACCGGGGGGCACCGAGGAGCTGTTTTTT. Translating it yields CARSQPGGTEELFF.

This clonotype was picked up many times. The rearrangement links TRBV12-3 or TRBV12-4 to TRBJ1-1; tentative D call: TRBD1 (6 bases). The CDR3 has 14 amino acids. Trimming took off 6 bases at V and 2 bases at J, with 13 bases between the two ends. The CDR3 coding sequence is TGTGCCAGCAGCAAGACAGGAATCAACACTGAAGCTTTCTTT. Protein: CASSKTGINTEAFF.

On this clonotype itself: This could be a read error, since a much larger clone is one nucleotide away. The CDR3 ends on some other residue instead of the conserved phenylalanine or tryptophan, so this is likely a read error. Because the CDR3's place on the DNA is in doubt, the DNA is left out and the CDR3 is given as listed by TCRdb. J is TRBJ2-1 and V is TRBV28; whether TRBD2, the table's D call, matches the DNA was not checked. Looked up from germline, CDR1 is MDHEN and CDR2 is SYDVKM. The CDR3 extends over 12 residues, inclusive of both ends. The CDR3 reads CASSRQGASGRL.

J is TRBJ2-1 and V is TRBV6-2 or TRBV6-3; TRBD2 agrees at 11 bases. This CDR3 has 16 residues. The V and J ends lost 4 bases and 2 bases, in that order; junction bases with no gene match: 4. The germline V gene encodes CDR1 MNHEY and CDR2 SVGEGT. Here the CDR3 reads CASSLKTSGAYNEQFF. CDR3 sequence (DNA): TGTGCCAGCAGTTTAAAGACTAGCGGGGCCTACAATGAGCAGTTCTTC.

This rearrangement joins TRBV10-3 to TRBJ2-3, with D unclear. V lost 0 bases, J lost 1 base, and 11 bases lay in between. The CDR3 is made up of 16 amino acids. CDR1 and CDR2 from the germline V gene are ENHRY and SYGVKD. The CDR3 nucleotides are TGTGCCATCAGTGAGTCATTGGGAATCGGCACAGATACGCAGTATTTT. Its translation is CAISESLGIGTDTQYF.

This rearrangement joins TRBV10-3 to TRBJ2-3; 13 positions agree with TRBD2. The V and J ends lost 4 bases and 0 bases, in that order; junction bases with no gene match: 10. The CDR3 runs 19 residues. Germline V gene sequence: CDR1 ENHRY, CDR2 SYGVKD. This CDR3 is CAISVSWTSGSPSTDTQYF. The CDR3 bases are TGTGCCATCAGTGTGTCGTGGACTAGCGGGAGCCCTAGCACAGATACGCAGTATTTT.

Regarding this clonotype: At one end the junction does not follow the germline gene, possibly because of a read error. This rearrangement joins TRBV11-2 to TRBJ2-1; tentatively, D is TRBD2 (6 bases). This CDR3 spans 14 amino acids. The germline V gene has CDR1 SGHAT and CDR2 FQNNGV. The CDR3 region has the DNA TGTGCCAGCGCCTTAGCCGGGAGTCTCAATGAGCTGTTCTTC. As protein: CASALAGSLNELFF.

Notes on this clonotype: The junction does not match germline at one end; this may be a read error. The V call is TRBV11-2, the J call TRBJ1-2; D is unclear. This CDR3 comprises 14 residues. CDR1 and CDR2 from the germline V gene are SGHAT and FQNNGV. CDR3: CTSSLDLLAGGYTF. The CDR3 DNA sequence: TGTACCAGCAGCTTAGATCTTTTAGCAGGCGGCTACACCTTC.

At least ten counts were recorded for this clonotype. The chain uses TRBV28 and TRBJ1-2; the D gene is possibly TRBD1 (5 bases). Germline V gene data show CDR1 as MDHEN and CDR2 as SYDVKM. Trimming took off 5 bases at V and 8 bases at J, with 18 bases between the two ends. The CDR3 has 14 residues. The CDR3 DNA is TGTGCCAGCAGTCACGGGACCCACAAGGGGGGCTACACCTTC. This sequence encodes CASSHGTHKGGYTF.

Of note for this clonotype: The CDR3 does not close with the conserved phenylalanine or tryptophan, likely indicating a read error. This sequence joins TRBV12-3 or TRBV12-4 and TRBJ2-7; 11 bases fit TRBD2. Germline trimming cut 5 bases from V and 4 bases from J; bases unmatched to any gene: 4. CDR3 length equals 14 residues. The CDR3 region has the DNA TGTGCCAGCAGTCTCACTAGCGGGAGTTACGAGCAGTACTTA. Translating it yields CASSLTSGSYEQYL.

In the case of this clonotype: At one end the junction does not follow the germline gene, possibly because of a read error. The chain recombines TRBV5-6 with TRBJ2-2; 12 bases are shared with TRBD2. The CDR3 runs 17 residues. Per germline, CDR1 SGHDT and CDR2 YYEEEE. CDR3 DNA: TGTGCCAGCAGCCTAAGGACTAGCGGGGTAAACATCGGGGAGCTGTTTTTT. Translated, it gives CASSLRTSGVNIGELFF.

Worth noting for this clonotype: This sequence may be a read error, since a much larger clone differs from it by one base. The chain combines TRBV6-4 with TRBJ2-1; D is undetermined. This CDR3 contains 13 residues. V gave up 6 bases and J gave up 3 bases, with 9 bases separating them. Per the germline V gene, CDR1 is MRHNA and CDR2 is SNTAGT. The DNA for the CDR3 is TGTGCCAGCAGCGAGACCAGCTACAATGAGCAGTTCTTC. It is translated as CASSETSYNEQFF.